These 4 T cell receptor beta chains originate from one sample sequenced in a study of neurological immune-mediated disorders. One entry per CDR3 protein results from TCRdb running MiXCR on the 5' RACE reads. The data contain about 59,000 distinct CDR3 sequences, 24% of them singletons. Time point denoted: technical triplicate 2. The sequencing sample was made of PBMCs. The receptor source for this set is a man aged 55 to 70 with HTLV-1-associated myelopathy (HAM/TSP).

There are a few counts of this clonotype. The chain carries TRBV6-6 and TRBJ2-3; TRBD2 is a possible D gene (5 bases). V was clipped by 10 bases and J by 7 bases, with 18 bases between them. CDR1 and CDR2 (germline): MNHNY, SVGAGI (reference sequence). The CDR3 runs 13 residues. CDR3 sequence: CATSADGSYTQYF. Here the CDR3 DNA reads TGTGCCACCTCTGCTGATGGGAGTTATACGCAGTATTTT.

A single count supports this clonotype. The chain recombines TRBV5-1 with TRBJ2-5; no clear D. V was clipped by 9 bases and J by 5 bases, with 11 bases between them. Germline lookup yields CDR1 SGHRS and CDR2 YFSETQ. The CDR3 is made up of 11 amino acids. The CDR3 region has the DNA TGCGCCAACCCTAGGCGGGAGACCCAGTACTTC. Protein: CANPRRETQYF.

As regards this clonotype: It may be a read error: a sequence one base away is much more abundant. The J gene is TRBJ2-6, the V gene TRBV19; D unclear. V lost 10 bases, J lost 3 bases, and 4 bases lay in between. CDR3 size: 11 residues. Germline CDR1 LNHDA, CDR2 SQIVND (reference sequence). CDR3 in amino acids: CAMGGANVLTF. Written as DNA, the CDR3 is TGTGCCATGGGTGGGGCCAACGTCCTGACTTTC.

This clonotype was counted ten times or more. The chain combines TRBV20-1 with TRBJ2-3, with 7 bases that match TRBD1. V trimming: 2 bases; J trimming: 3 bases; junction bases outside the gene matches: 11. The CDR3 has 16 amino acids. CDR1 is DFQATT and CDR2 is SNEGSKA in the germline V gene (reference sequence). This CDR3 reads CSARPTQGVGTDTQYF. In DNA, the CDR3 is TGCAGTGCTAGACCAACCCAGGGGGTGGGGACAGATACGCAGTATTTT.